This T cell receptor beta chain was captured in a study of early T cells in non-severe SARS-CoV-2 infection (dated by TCRdb to the early 2020s). Background for the entire study: Bulk RNA from unsorted whole blood was used for TCR sequencing, so alpha and beta chains could not be paired.

Libraries were prepared through 5' RACE. The sequencer listed for this sample is NextSeq 500. Unique molecular identifiers were attached to individual cDNA molecules in the TCR library protocol so that sequencing error and PCR bias could be corrected. TCR alpha and beta chains were both sequenced, and the abundances of alpha and beta sequences in each sample were closely correlated with each other. The original pipeline was this. Decombinator V4 was used to annotate TCR sequences for V gene, J gene and CDR3. Expanded TCRs were defined as changing significantly between any two time points under a Poisson model with p below 0.0001. TCR abundances were normalised to the total number of TCRs sequenced per sample and were expressed as counts per million. MAIT TCRs were defined by TRAV1-2 paired with TRAJ12, TRAJ20 or TRAJ33, and iNKT TCRs by TRAV10 paired with TRAJ18. A search of VDJdb, accessed on 1 November 2021, was run for TCRs annotated to CMV, EBV and SARS-CoV-2, with TCRs annotated for multiple antigens excluded. TCRdb redid the processing of the public reads, applying fastp at Q25 and MiXCR, and retained in-frame beta chains. Each CDR3 protein gets just one entry, which takes the most common genes and DNA from the rows behind it. TCRdb's processing, not the authors' own work, is the source of the V and J calls. The sample table shows about 80,000 distinct CDR3 sequences, and over 10% are seen once. 1.1% of the sample is held by the ten biggest clonotypes.

Including the terminal cysteine and phenylalanine, the CDR3 comprises 13 residues. Just the 39-base CDR3 DNA is kept, in frame starting at base 1. Reading the germline V gene (reference sequence) gives CDR1 GTSNPN and CDR2 SVGIG. The V end gives up 2 bases and the J end 4 bases, leaving 3 bases in the junction not matched to a gene. Worth noting for this clonotype: Its target antigen remains unknown. Base qualities were left out, and no much larger clone turns up one base away.

A case-control design nested within a healthcare worker cohort in London, UK, was used, with weekly nasopharyngeal swab PCR tests and blood sampling performed. Healthcare workers were enrolled in the week of the UK lockdown, from 23 to 31 March 2020, and were followed every week for up to roughly 16 weeks. General conclusions and limits of the study: VDJdb matching was skewed toward anti-spike CD8 responses and likely underestimated virus-specific expansions, missing private and CD4 specificities.

This sequence uses TRBV30 and TRBJ1-2, and TRBD1 aligns with 8 junction nucleotides. The receptor was derived from an adult who was a healthcare worker with PCR-confirmed SARS-CoV-2 infection or an uninfected control (not recorded which). The source material was whole blood. DNA sequence: TGTGCCTGGAGTCTCGGACAGGGCTATGGCTACACCTTC. This gives the protein CAWSLGQGYGYTF. The full variable domain, with segments outside the CDR3 supplied by the reference TRBV30 and TRBJ1-2 proteins, appears as SQTIHQWPATLVQPVGSPLSLECTVEGTSNPNLYWYRQAAGRGLQLLFYSVGIGQISSEVPQNLSASRPQDRQFILSSKKLLLSDSGFYLCAWSLGQGYGYTFGSGTRLTVV.